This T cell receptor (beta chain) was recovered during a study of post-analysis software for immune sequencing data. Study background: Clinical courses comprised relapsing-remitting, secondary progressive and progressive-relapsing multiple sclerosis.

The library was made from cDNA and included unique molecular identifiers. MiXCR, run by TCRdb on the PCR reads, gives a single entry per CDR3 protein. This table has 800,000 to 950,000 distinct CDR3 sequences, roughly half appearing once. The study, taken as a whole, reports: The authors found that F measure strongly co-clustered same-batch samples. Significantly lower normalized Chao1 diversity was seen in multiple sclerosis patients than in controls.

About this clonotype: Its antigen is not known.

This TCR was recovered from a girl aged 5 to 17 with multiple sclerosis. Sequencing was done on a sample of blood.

CDR3 sequence: CASSRTGGANGYTF. As DNA, the CDR3 is TGTGCCAGCAGTCGAACAGGGGGCGCAAATGGCTACACCTTC. The chain has TRBV12-3 or TRBV12-4 and TRBJ1-2; 9 bases agree with TRBD1. V was pared by 5 bases and J by 6 bases, with 7 bases of the junction left unmatched. The CDR3 spans 14 residues.